This TCR beta chain is from a study of blood T cells in healthy people across ages. A J-beta primer mix and a sample-barcoded 5' primer were used in a second PCR of roughly 7 to 12 cycles. TCRdb re-analysed the 5' RACE reads in MiXCR, keeping a single row per CDR3 protein. The sample holds 1.4 million to 1.5 million distinct CDR3 sequences; 40% to 50% are singletons and the top ten take 7.9%. The individuals who served as donors were healthy Caucasians living in Russia, aged roughly 6 to 100. The clonotype originates from a woman between 18 and 29 years old in good health. Sequencing used blood.

The CDR3 nucleotides read TGCAGTGCTAGAGGCGGGGGGGATAACTACGAGCAGTACTTC. Residues: CSARGGGDNYEQYF. The chain has TRBV20-1 and TRBJ2-7; the match to TRBD2 covers 9 bases. The germline V gene encodes CDR1 DFQATT and CDR2 SNEGSKA (reference sequence). This CDR3 has 14 amino acids. J lost 3 bases, V lost 1 base, and 4 bases had no gene match.